Shown below are 2 T cell receptor beta chains from a single sample sequenced in a study of T cells in Graves' hyperthyroidism and ophthalmopathy. RNA transcripts served as the template for amplifying TCR beta CDR3 regions. First-round RT-PCR with HTBI primers amplified the TCR CDR3 region. Via MiXCR, TCRdb re-called the multiplex PCR reads, giving one row per CDR3 protein. The sample lists around 580,000 distinct CDR3 sequences; around 46% were seen once. Sequencing used peripheral blood or thyroid tissue (not recorded which). The receptors were sampled from a woman younger than 30 with Graves' hyperthyroidism.

This clonotype was observed many times. The chain joins TRBV19 to TRBJ1-1; D call uncertain. The CDR3 runs 14 residues. The ends were cut back, 1 base at V and 4 bases at J, with 10 bases in the middle. Germline values: CDR1 LNHDA, CDR2 SQIVND (reference sequence). DNA for the CDR3: TGTGCCAGTAGTATAGGGGCGCGGGGCACTGAAGCTTTCTTT. It is translated as CASSIGARGTEAFF.

V is TRBV20-1 and J is TRBJ1-4; D may be TRBD1 (6 bases). The CDR3 runs to 18 residues. CDR1 is DFQATT and CDR2 is SNEGSKA in the germline V gene (reference sequence). The V end was cut by 3 bases, the J end by 4 bases, with 24 bases between. Here the CDR3 DNA reads TGCAGTGCTAGGGACAGAGAACGACCCGAAAGCTTTAATGAAAAACTGTTTTTT. Translating gives CSARDRERPESFNEKLFF.